The 13 T cell receptor beta chains presented below share a single source sample, sequenced in a study of OX40 agonist ivuxolimab in advanced cancers. TCRdb keeps only in-frame clones here, not all; method: immunoSEQ multiplex PCR. The table has around 80,000 clones, around nine tenths seen once. The sequenced sample was CD4+ or CD8+ T cells sorted from blood, obtained in a trial of the OX40 agonist ivuxolimab. These receptors came from an adult with an advanced solid tumor such as melanoma, head and neck, liver or kidney cancer.

CDR3 sequence reads: CAISEKTGEEKLFF. CDR3 coding DNA: TGTGCCATCAGTGAGAAGACAGGCGAAGAAAAACTGTTTTTT. This chain joins TRBV10-3 and TRBJ1-4; D may be TRBD1 (6 bases). The germline V and J ends were trimmed by 2 bases and 8 bases, with 12 bases remaining between them. The CDR3 length is 14 residues. Per germline, CDR1 ENHRY and CDR2 SYGVKD.

As to this clone: Since the CDR3 does not end with the conserved phenylalanine or tryptophan, this likely comes from a read error. Written as DNA, the CDR3 is TGCAGCGCCTTAAACACTGAAGCTTTCTCT. Translation: CSALNTEAFS. The rearrangement uses TRBV29-1 and TRBJ1-1; D gene unclear. V lost 7 bases and J 2 bases, leaving 5 bases between the germline ends. The CDR3 sequence is 10 residues long. Germline CDR1 SQVTM, CDR2 ANQGSEA.

The CDR3 protein is CASSLWQGASQPQHF. CDR3 DNA sequence: TGTGCCAGCAGCTTGTGGCAGGGTGCAAGTCAGCCCCAGCATTTT. The gene calls are TRBV5-6 and TRBJ1-5; TRBD1 is a possible D gene (5 bases). The CDR3 consists of 15 residues. Per germline, CDR1 SGHDT and CDR2 YYEEEE. Trimming pared 1 base from V and 6 bases from J, leaving 14 bases between.

This chain uses TRBV9 with TRBJ2-5, with 7 bases matching TRBD1. Per the germline V gene, CDR1 is SGDLS and CDR2 is YYNGEE. J gave up 3 bases and V 3 bases, and 5 bases lay outside the gene matches. The CDR3 loop spans 14 amino acids. The CDR3 region has the DNA TGTGCCAGCAGCGGGGGAACAGGGGAAGAGACCCAGTACTTC. Translated: CASSGGTGEETQYF.

The chain carries TRBV4-1 and TRBJ1-5, with D maybe TRBD1 (6 bases). In germline, CDR1 is MGHRA, CDR2 YSYEKL. Trimming took 4 bases from V and 3 from J, leaving 10 bases between them. CDR3 size: 14 residues. The CDR3 nucleotides read TGCGCCAGCAGCCTAGGGGGGAACAATCAGCCCCAGCATTTT. It codes for CASSLGGNNQPQHF.

The V and J genes are TRBV7-2 and TRBJ1-1; unclear D gene. Between the trimmed V and J ends, which lost 5 bases and 0 bases, there was a span of 10 bases. Germline V gene sequence: CDR1 SGHTA, CDR2 FQGNSA. CDR3 length equals 14 residues. The CDR3, as DNA: TGTGCCAGCAGCGCGTACACTTTGAACACTGAAGCTTTCTTT. This sequence encodes CASSAYTLNTEAFF. Combining the CDR3 with reference TRBV7-2 and TRBJ1-1 gives the whole variable domain GAGVSQSPSNKVTEKGKDVELRCDPISGHTALYWYRQSLGQGLEFLIYFQGNSAPDKSGLPSDRFSAERTGGSVSTLTIQRTQQEDSAVYLCASSAYTLNTEAFFGQGTRLTVV.

This chain links TRBV18 with TRBJ1-2; 10 bases match TRBD1. The length of the CDR3 is 15 residues. Unmatched junction bases numbered 1, after V lost 3 bases and J lost 0 bases. Germline CDR1 and CDR2: KGHSH and LQKENI. CDR3 region: CASSPGQGTNYGYTF. The CDR3 nucleotides read TGTGCCAGCTCACCGGGACAGGGGACTAACTATGGCTACACCTTC.

The chain couples TRBV11-1 to TRBJ2-1, with TRBD1 matching over 7 bases. V was pared by 5 bases and J by 6 bases, with 4 bases of the junction left unmatched. This CDR3 comprises 13 residues. From germline, CDR1 is SGHAT and CDR2 FQDESV (reference sequence). CDR3 sequence reads: CASSLTGVNEQFF. DNA of the CDR3: TGTGCCAGCAGCCTAACAGGGGTCAATGAGCAGTTCTTC.

This chain joins TRBV6-6 and TRBJ2-3, with D possibly being TRBD1 or TRBD2 (5 bases each). In germline, CDR1 is MNHNY, CDR2 SVGAGI (reference sequence). With 5 bases removed from V and 2 bases from J, the gap between germline ends came to 17 bases. The CDR3 contains 16 residues. The DNA for the CDR3 is TGTGCCAGCAGTCACGGCCGGGGCTGGGACACAGATACGCAGTATTTT. It codes for CASSHGRGWDTDTQYF.

The chain employs TRBV28 and TRBJ2-7; D gene ambiguous. The V end was cut by 7 bases, the J end by 6 bases, with 22 bases between. CDR3 length equals 15 residues. Germline loops: CDR1 MDHEN, CDR2 SYDVKM. CDR3 coding DNA: TGTGCCAGCACATTTCATATGAAGGGAAGGATCGAGCAGTACTTC. Its translation: CASTFHMKGRIEQYF.

This chain joins TRBV4-2 and TRBJ2-6, with TRBD1 identical over 7 bases. With V trimmed by 6 bases and J by 0 bases, 2 bases remained unmatched. The germline gives CDR1 LGHNA, CDR2 YNFKEQ. This CDR3 has 15 amino acids. The CDR3 DNA sequence: TGTGCCAGCAGTCCAGGGGGCTCTGGGGCCAACGTCCTGACTTTC. Amino acid sequence: CASSPGGSGANVLTF.

This clone was seen only once. The chain has TRBV6-5 and TRBJ2-1, with a tentative D call TRBD2 (6 bases). The germline gives CDR1 MNHEY, CDR2 SVGAGI. Trimming shortened V by 3 bases and J by 7 bases, and 10 bases separated the two germline ends. This CDR3 region has 13 residues. The CDR3 sequence: CASSYSGRNEQFF. The CDR3 DNA follows: TGTGCCAGCAGTTATAGCGGAAGGAATGAGCAGTTCTTC.

The CDR3 nucleotides read TGTGCCAGCAGCTTGGCCGTGACAACGAGCTCCTACAATGAGCAGTTCTTC. It specifies CASSLAVTTSSYNEQFF. The chain has TRBV5-5 and TRBJ2-1; D unresolved. CDR3 length: 17 amino acids. The germline V gene encodes CDR1 SGHKS and CDR2 YYEKEE (reference sequence). V lost 0 bases and J 0 bases, leaving 13 bases between the germline ends.